The 10 T cell receptor beta chains listed next were all sequenced from one sample in a study of blood T cell repertoires in COVID-19. Some clones are missing from TCRdb's copy, which holds only in-frame ones; the method was immunoSEQ multiplex PCR. Of fewer than 600,000 clones listed, more than 75% are singletons. The sequenced material came from PBMCs or T cells enriched from blood (not recorded which). The source is a woman aged 40 to 55 who had recovered from COVID-19.

The CDR3 nucleotides are TGCGCCAGCAGCTTGCCTAGCGGGATGTTCGGGGAGCTGTTTTTT. Translation gives CASSLPSGMFGELFF. The chain links TRBV5-1 to TRBJ2-2, with 9 nucleotides matching TRBD2. This CDR3 region has 15 residues. V lost 1 base, J lost 7 bases, and 5 bases stayed unmatched. CDR1 SGHRS and CDR2 YFSETQ come from the germline V gene.

In the case of this clone: Other DNA sequences in this specimen translate into the identical CDR3. The rearrangement links TRBV2 to TRBJ2-1; unclear D gene. Germline CDR1 SNHLY, CDR2 FYNNEI. This CDR3 has 11 residues. The germline V and J ends were trimmed by 4 bases and 4 bases, with 2 bases remaining between them. CDR3 sequence (DNA): TGTGCCAGCAGTGCATACAATGAGCAGTTCTTC. It specifies CASSAYNEQFF.

This chain joins TRBV7-2 and TRBJ1-3; no clear D. There are 16 residues in the CDR3. V lost 1 base and J lost 0, with 10 bases in between. Germline V gives CDR1 SGHTA, CDR2 FQGNSA. The CDR3 protein is CASSLVFPYSGNTIYF. DNA of the CDR3: TGTGCCAGCAGCTTAGTATTTCCCTACTCTGGAAACACCATATATTTT. Supplemented by reference TRBV7-2 and TRBJ1-3, the full variable domain reads GAGVSQSPSNKVTEKGKDVELRCDPISGHTALYWYRQSLGQGLEFLIYFQGNSAPDKSGLPSDRFSAERTGGSVSTLTIQRTQQEDSAVYLCASSLVFPYSGNTIYFGEGSWLTVV.

This chain connects TRBV25-1 to TRBJ1-5, with D unclear. The CDR3 has 15 amino acids. Trimming stripped 6 bases from V and 5 bases from J, with 17 bases between. The germline V gene has CDR1 MGHDK and CDR2 SYGVNS. CDR3 sequence reads: CASSPAGNRDQPQHF. Here the CDR3 DNA reads TGTGCCAGCAGCCCCGCGGGCAACCGGGATCAGCCCCAGCATTTT.

The chain is built from TRBV18 and TRBJ2-5; D is uncertain. The germline gives CDR1 KGHSH, CDR2 LQKENI. CDR3 length: 12 amino acids. Trimming cost V 8 bases and J 2 bases, with 9 bases left between them. The CDR3 sequence is CASGVRQETQYF. Here the CDR3 DNA reads TGTGCCAGCGGAGTGCGGCAAGAGACCCAGTACTTC.

The chain is built from TRBV6-5 and TRBJ1-1, with 9 nucleotides matching TRBD1. Germline loops: CDR1 MNHEY, CDR2 SVGAGI. After removal of 6 bases from V and 3 bases from J, the junction contained 5 bases not matched to a gene. This CDR3 contains 14 residues. The chain's CDR3 is CASRSTGGYTEAFF. The CDR3 DNA follows: TGTGCCAGCAGATCGACAGGGGGATACACTGAAGCTTTCTTT.

This chain links TRBV6-5 with TRBJ2-3, with 11 bases matching TRBD2. CDR1 is MNHEY and CDR2 is SVGAGI in the germline V gene. The CDR3 length is 16 residues. With V trimmed by 2 bases and J by 5 bases, 6 bases remained unmatched. CDR3 in amino acids: CASSYGTGTSGDTQYF. CDR3 sequence (DNA): TGTGCCAGCAGTTACGGTACCGGGACTAGCGGAGATACGCAGTATTTT.

In this sample, this clone turned up once. This chain uses TRBV19 with TRBJ1-5; D not certain. CDR1 and CDR2 from the germline V gene are LNHDA and SQIVND (reference sequence). Trimming took 0 bases from V and 4 from J, leaving 13 bases between them. The CDR3 contains 16 residues. The CDR3 here is CASSIDHGRGNQPQHF. The CDR3 DNA reads as TGTGCCAGTAGTATAGATCATGGACGGGGAAATCAGCCCCAGCATTTT.

This rearrangement joins TRBV7-2 to TRBJ1-1; 8 nucleotides match TRBD1. After removal of 4 bases from V and 4 bases from J, the junction contained 5 bases not matched to a gene. This CDR3 spans 14 amino acids. Germline-derived CDR1 and CDR2 are SGHTA and FQGNSA. The CDR3 is CASSSYRGVTEAFF. The CDR3 region has the DNA TGTGCCAGCAGCTCCTACAGGGGGGTCACTGAAGCTTTCTTT.

The gene calls are TRBV13 and TRBJ1-6; 8 bases map to TRBD1. This CDR3 is built from 14 residues. J was trimmed by 7 bases and V by 3 bases; bases with no gene match: 2. Germline V CDR1 and CDR2: PRHDT, FYEKMQ (reference sequence). This chain's CDR3 is CASSLTGVNSPLHF. In DNA form, the CDR3 reads TGTGCCAGCAGCTTGACAGGGGTCAATTCACCCCTCCACTTT.